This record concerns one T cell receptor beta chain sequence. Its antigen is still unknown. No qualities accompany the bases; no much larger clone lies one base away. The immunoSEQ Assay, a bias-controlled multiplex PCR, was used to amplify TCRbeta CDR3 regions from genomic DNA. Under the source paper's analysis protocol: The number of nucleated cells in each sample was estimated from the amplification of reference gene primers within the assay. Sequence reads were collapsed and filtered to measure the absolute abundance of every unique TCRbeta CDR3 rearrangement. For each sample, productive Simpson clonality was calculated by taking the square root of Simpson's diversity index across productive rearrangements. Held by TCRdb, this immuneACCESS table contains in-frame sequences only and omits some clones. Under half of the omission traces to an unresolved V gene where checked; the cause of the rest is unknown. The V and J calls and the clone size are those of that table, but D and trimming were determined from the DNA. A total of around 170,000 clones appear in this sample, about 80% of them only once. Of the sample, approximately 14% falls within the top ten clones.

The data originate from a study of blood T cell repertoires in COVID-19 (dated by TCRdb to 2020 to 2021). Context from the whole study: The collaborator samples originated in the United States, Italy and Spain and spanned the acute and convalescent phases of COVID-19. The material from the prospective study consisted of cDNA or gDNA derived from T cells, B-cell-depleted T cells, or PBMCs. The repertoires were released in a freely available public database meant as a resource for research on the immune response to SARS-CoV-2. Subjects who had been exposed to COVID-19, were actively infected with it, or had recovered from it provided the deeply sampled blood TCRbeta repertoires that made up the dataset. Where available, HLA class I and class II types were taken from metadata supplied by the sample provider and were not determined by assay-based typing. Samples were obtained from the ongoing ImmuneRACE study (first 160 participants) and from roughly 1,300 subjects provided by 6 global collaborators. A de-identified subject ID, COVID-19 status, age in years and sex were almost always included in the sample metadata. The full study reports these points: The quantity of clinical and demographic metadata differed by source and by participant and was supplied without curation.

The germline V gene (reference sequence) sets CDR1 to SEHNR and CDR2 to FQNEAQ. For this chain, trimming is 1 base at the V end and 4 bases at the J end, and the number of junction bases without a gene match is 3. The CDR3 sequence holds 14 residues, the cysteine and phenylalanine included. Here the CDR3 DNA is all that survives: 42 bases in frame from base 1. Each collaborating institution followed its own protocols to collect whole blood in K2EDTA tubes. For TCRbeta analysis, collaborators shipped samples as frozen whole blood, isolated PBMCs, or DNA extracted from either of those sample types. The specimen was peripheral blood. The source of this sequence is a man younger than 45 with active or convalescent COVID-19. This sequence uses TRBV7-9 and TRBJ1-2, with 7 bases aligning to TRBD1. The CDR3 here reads CASSLVGGGYGYTF. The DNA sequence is TGTGCCAGCAGCTTAGTAGGGGGCGGCTATGGCTACACCTTC. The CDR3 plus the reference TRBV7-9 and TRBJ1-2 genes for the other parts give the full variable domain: DTGVSQNPRHKITKRGQNVTFRCDPISEHNRLYWYRQTLGQGPEFLTYFQNEAQLEKSRLLSDRFSAERPKGSFSTLEIQRTEQGDSAMYLCASSLVGGGYGYTFGSGTRLTVV.